This entry lists 16 T cell receptor beta chains sequenced from one sample in a study of T cell changes during pregnancy in multiple sclerosis. Produced via immunoSEQ multiplex PCR; TCRdb's table is partial and in-frame only. The data show 55,000 to 70,000 clones, about nine tenths seen once. The material sequenced was CD4+ T cells from peripheral blood mononuclear cells, taken in the third trimester of pregnancy. These receptors were taken from a female donor with multiple sclerosis, enrolled in a pregnancy study.

The chain uses TRBV7-2 and TRBJ2-7; 13 bases fit TRBD2. The V gene's germline CDR1 is SGHTA and CDR2 FQGNSA. CDR3 length equals 15 residues. V dropped 6 bases and J dropped 9; count of bases not matched to a gene: 11. The CDR3 here is CASRGTSGISAVQYF. As DNA, the CDR3 is TGTGCCAGCAGGGGGACTAGCGGGATTTCGGCTGTGCAGTACTTC.

The CDR3: CASSPGTDSYEQYF. The CDR3 nucleotides read TGTGCCAGCAGCCCCGGGACAGATTCCTACGAGCAGTACTTC. The genes are TRBV7-9 and TRBJ2-7; 7 bases are a match to TRBD1. The germline V gene has CDR1 SEHNR and CDR2 FQNEAQ (reference sequence). This CDR3 is built from 14 residues. Losses at the gene ends were 5 bases for V and 1 base for J; bases not matched to a gene: 5.

The chain recombines TRBV5-1 with TRBJ1-4; no definite D call. This CDR3 is 13 amino acids long. Germline V lookup: CDR1 SGHRS, CDR2 YFSETQ. The ends were cut back, 0 bases at V and 6 bases at J, with 6 bases in the middle. In DNA, the CDR3 is TGCGCCAGCAGCTTGGACTCCCATGAAAAACTGTTTTTT. Translated: CASSLDSHEKLFF.

CDR3 region: CASSESVAWEQYF. The DNA for the CDR3 is TGTGCCAGCAGTGAATCGGTTGCCTGGGAGCAGTACTTC. The V call is TRBV25-1, the J call TRBJ2-7; D is uncertain. V was shortened by 1 base and J by 7 bases, with 11 bases between the two germline ends. From germline, CDR1 is MGHDK and CDR2 SYGVNS. The CDR3 loop spans 13 amino acids.

The rearrangement uses TRBV4-2 and TRBJ2-3; no clear D. With 0 bases removed from V and 2 bases from J, the gap between germline ends came to 9 bases. This CDR3 has 15 amino acids. Germline values: CDR1 LGHNA, CDR2 YNFKEQ. The CDR3 region is CASSQDLVHTDTQYF. The CDR3 DNA reads TGTGCCAGCAGCCAAGATTTAGTCCACACAGATACGCAGTATTTT.

The chain is built from TRBV7-2 and TRBJ2-7; D not certain. V lost 5 bases to trimming and J lost 2 bases, with 16 bases between them. Germline-derived CDR1 and CDR2 are SGHTA and FQGNSA. This CDR3 contains 15 residues. This CDR3 is CASSPRSGGPYEQYF. The CDR3 DNA sequence: TGTGCCAGCAGCCCAAGAAGTGGTGGGCCCTACGAGCAGTACTTC.

This rearrangement joins TRBV30 to TRBJ1-5; possibly TRBD1 for D (5 bases). Germline loops: CDR1 GTSNPN, CDR2 SVGIG (reference sequence). The CDR3 has 13 amino acids. Trimming took 2 bases from V and 7 from J, leaving 12 bases between them. Here the CDR3 reads CAWSIQGIQPQHF. CDR3 bases: TGTGCCTGGAGTATCCAGGGTATCCAGCCCCAGCATTTT.

Only a few counts were recorded for this clone. The chain combines TRBV6-5 with TRBJ1-6; D gene uncertain. The V gene lost 2 bases and the J gene lost 9 bases, with 8 bases spanning the gap. The CDR3 covers 13 residues. The germline CDR1 and CDR2 sequences are MNHEY and SVGAGI. Here the CDR3 reads CASSYDSGSPLHF. CDR3 bases: TGTGCCAGCAGTTACGACTCCGGTTCACCCCTCCACTTT.

This chain joins TRBV5-8 and TRBJ1-5; 9 bases fit TRBD1. This CDR3 region has 15 residues. J gave up 2 bases and V 4 bases, and 4 bases lay outside the gene matches. Germline V CDR1 and CDR2: SGHTS, YDEGEE. The CDR3 sequence is CASSPRQGGNQPQHF. The CDR3 coding sequence is TGTGCCAGCAGCCCGAGACAGGGGGGCAATCAGCCCCAGCATTTT.

For this clone: Other DNA sequences in the sample encode the same CDR3. This sequence joins TRBV19 and TRBJ1-5; D might be TRBD1 (6 bases). Per the germline V gene, CDR1 is LNHDA and CDR2 is SQIVND (reference sequence). The CDR3 runs to 15 residues. Trimming shortened V by 1 base and J by 2 bases, and 9 bases separated the two germline ends. This CDR3 is CASSIGGGGNQPQHF. The DNA for the CDR3 is TGTGCCAGTAGTATAGGAGGGGGAGGCAATCAGCCCCAGCATTTT.

This chain connects TRBV30 to TRBJ2-3, with 7 bases fitting TRBD1. Germline assignment: CDR1 GTSNPN and CDR2 SVGIG (reference sequence). This CDR3 has 15 amino acids. Unmatched junction bases numbered 8, after V lost 3 bases and J lost 2 bases. CDR3 DNA sequence: TGTGCCTGGAGCCAGGGACAGCGAGACACAGATACGCAGTATTTT. This codes for CAWSQGQRDTDTQYF.

This clone was observed a few times. This chain links TRBV30 with TRBJ1-3, with 8 bases lining up with TRBD1. CDR1 is GTSNPN, CDR2 SVGIG, per germline (reference sequence). The CDR3 loop spans 16 amino acids. Germline trimming cut 1 base from V and 0 bases from J; bases unmatched to any gene: 5. In DNA, the CDR3 is TGTGCCTGGAGTGAGTCGACAGGGGCCTCTGGAAACACCATATATTTT. This sequence encodes CAWSESTGASGNTIYF.

The chain employs TRBV28 and TRBJ2-7, with a possible D match to TRBD2 (6 bases). Germline V CDR1 and CDR2: MDHEN, SYDVKM. Trimming shortened V by 6 bases and J by 4 bases, and 22 bases separated the two germline ends. The CDR3 sequence is 16 residues long. The CDR3 coding sequence is TGTGCCAGCAGCCGACCCCGGGACTTCACAAATTACGAGCAGTACTTC. Translating it yields CASSRPRDFTNYEQYF.

This chain links TRBV5-6 with TRBJ1-2; D remains unclear. This CDR3 contains 15 residues. Per the germline V gene, CDR1 is SGHDT and CDR2 is YYEEEE. V lost 4 bases to trimming and J lost 4 bases, with 17 bases between them. CDR3 residues: CASSLPDSYLYGYTF. The CDR3, as DNA: TGTGCCAGCAGCCTACCAGACTCCTACCTCTATGGCTACACCTTC.

The CDR3 reads CASSLGQGATGQPQHF. Written as DNA, the CDR3 is TGTGCCAGCAGCTTGGGACAGGGGGCGACAGGGCAGCCCCAGCATTTT. The V gene is TRBV5-8, the J gene TRBJ1-5; 10 bases fit TRBD1. The germline CDR1 and CDR2 sequences are SGHTS and YDEGEE. This CDR3 spans 16 amino acids. Losses at the gene ends were 0 bases for V and 7 bases for J; bases not matched to a gene: 7.

V is TRBV27 and J is TRBJ2-7, with TRBD1 matching 7 bases. Germline V CDR1 and CDR2: MNHEY, SMNVEV (reference sequence). After removal of 3 bases from V and 7 bases from J, the junction contained 12 bases not matched to a gene. The length of the CDR3 is 15 residues. The chain's CDR3 is CASSLTVGTAWEQYF. The CDR3 bases are TGTGCCAGCAGTTTGACGGTGGGGACAGCCTGGGAGCAGTACTTC.